The clone carrying this TCR beta chain was counted a few times. Its antigen is currently unknown. MiXCR was run by TCRdb on the reads, yielding one entry per CDR3 protein. Among about 360,000 distinct CDR3 sequences listed, about 32% were seen once. Germline V gene sequence: CDR1 MNHEY, CDR2 SMNVEV (reference sequence). This CDR3 has 15 amino acids. With 3 bases clipped from V and 5 bases from J, the junction kept 9 bases outside the gene matches. This entry is derived from a study of T cell repertoires in cytomegalovirus infection. Study information: Well-studied HLA-B-restricted CMV epitopes were used in the study alongside recently identified HLA-C-restricted ones. A matching HLA type, together with CMV infection, was signaled by public TCR beta signatures.

Study findings and constraints: Adding up the frequency of public TCR beta families identified people who carried CMV plus the relevant HLA. HLA-C-restricted CMV clonotypes gave the most frequent clonotype in two of eight donors.

The chain links TRBV27 to TRBJ2-5; 7 bases are a match to TRBD2. This TCR derives from a human donor in good health (CMV status not recorded). Some clones in this sample may be carry-over from other donors' samples. This specimen was cultured PBMCs, taken from culture after CMV antigen stimulation. CDR3 residues: CASSFQAGVRETQYF. The CDR3 DNA follows: TGTGCCAGCAGTTTTCAGGCGGGAGTGAGGGAGACCCAGTACTTC.